This T cell receptor (beta chain) was identified during a study of PD-1 blockade in classical Hodgkin lymphoma. Using immunoSEQ multiplex PCR, the repertoire was profiled, and TCRdb retains in-frame clones only, with some absent. The sample comprises more than 140,000 clones, around 84% of which are singletons, and over 7.5% rests with the top ten. This CDR3 spans 14 amino acids. Per the germline V gene, CDR1 is MNHEY and CDR2 is SVGAGI. Deletions cut 0 bases from V and 7 bases from J, with 13 bases between. In regard to this clone: The antigen is unknown.

The study, taken as a whole, reports: Baseline diversity resembling that of newly diagnosed patients was seen in complete responders. Nivolumab initiation under 1 year post-ASCT meant exclusion. Relapsed/refractory patients reportedly had the lowest baseline TCR diversity, below newly diagnosed patients, who were below healthy donors.

Every patient was affected by relapse after autologous stem cell transplantation, while exposure to brentuximab vedotin was not uniform. This clonotype originated in a human donor with classical Hodgkin lymphoma. This specimen was peripheral blood mononuclear cells (PBMCs), taken before the second cycle of nivolumab. This chain links TRBV6-5 with TRBJ2-7, with a possible D match to TRBD1 (7 bases). CDR3 in DNA: TGTGCCAGCAGTTACTCGACGGAGGGGGCGGAGCAGTACTTC. This codes for CASSYSTEGAEQYF.